This T cell receptor (beta chain) was profiled in a study of blood T cell repertoires in COVID-19. V was clipped by 3 bases and J by 5 bases, with 11 bases between them. Germline V gene data show CDR1 as SEHNR and CDR2 as FQNEAQ (reference sequence). This CDR3 region has 14 residues. Only in-frame clones appear in the TCRdb table, and some are missing; sequencing was by immunoSEQ multiplex PCR. The sample contains 75,000 to 90,000 clones, about 73% of which appear only once. This clone was observed a few times. The rearrangement joins TRBV7-9 to TRBJ1-5; D is perhaps TRBD1 (6 bases). The specimen was peripheral blood. The TCR sequence derives from a man aged 55 to 70 with COVID-19, enrolled during active disease. In DNA, the CDR3 is TGTGCCAGCAGCTTTTCCCCAGGGGATCAGCCCCAGCATTTT. It is translated as CASSFSPGDQPQHF.